These 10 T cell receptor beta chains came from one sample sequenced in a study of T cell responses to AZD1222 COVID-19 vaccine. TCRdb keeps only in-frame clones here, not all; method: immunoSEQ multiplex PCR. Here the sample spans about 160,000 clones, 90% being singletons. The sequences come from peripheral blood, collected 28 days after the second AZD1222 dose. All receptors derive from an adult who received the AZD1222 COVID-19 vaccine.

The gene calls are TRBV2 and TRBJ2-2; tentatively, D is TRBD1 or TRBD2 (6 bases each). The CDR3 is 17 amino acids. Trimming pared 11 bases from V and 7 bases from J, leaving 29 bases between. From germline, CDR1 is SNHLY and CDR2 FYNNEI. CDR3 protein: CARDRTVLAGGVGELFF. The CDR3 DNA sequence: TGTGCCCGGGATCGGACAGTACTAGCCGGAGGGGTCGGGGAGCTGTTTTTT.

The chain is built from TRBV12-3 or TRBV12-4 and TRBJ1-2; 9 bases line up with TRBD1. Unmatched junction bases numbered 2, after V lost 1 base and J lost 8 bases. This CDR3 comprises 13 residues. The CDR3 spells CASSLDRGLGYTF. The DNA of the CDR3 is TGTGCCAGCAGTTTAGACAGGGGGCTCGGCTACACCTTC.

The CDR3 here is CAISDSGLAGGDTQYF. The DNA of the CDR3 is TGTGCCATCAGTGACTCGGGACTAGCGGGAGGAGATACGCAGTATTTT. The rearrangement links TRBV10-3 to TRBJ2-3; 15 positions agree with TRBD2. The V gene's germline CDR1 is ENHRY and CDR2 SYGVKD. The junction had 3 bases not matched to a gene; V was cut back by 3 bases and J by 5 bases. CDR3 size: 16 residues.

For this clone: Other DNA variants within this sample encode the same CDR3. The J gene is TRBJ1-2, the V gene TRBV12-3 or TRBV12-4; tentative D call: TRBD1 (5 bases). The CDR3 is made up of 13 amino acids. The V gene lost 3 bases and the J gene lost 5 bases, with 10 bases spanning the gap. In DNA, the CDR3 is TGTGCCAGCAGTTTGGGGCAGCCTTATGGCTACACCTTC. It is translated as CASSLGQPYGYTF.

The chain recombines TRBV5-4 with TRBJ2-1; a weak D match, TRBD1 (5 bases). Trimming shortened V by 5 bases and J by 5 bases, and 11 bases separated the two germline ends. The V gene's germline CDR1 is SGHNT and CDR2 YYREEE (reference sequence). The CDR3 loop spans 13 amino acids. The CDR3 is CASRPTADNEQFF. The CDR3 nucleotides read TGTGCCAGCAGACCGACAGCAGACAATGAGCAGTTCTTC.

J is TRBJ2-5 and V is TRBV5-1, with 7 bases matching TRBD2. Unmatched junction bases numbered 7, after V lost 6 bases and J lost 5 bases. Germline CDR1 is SGHRS and CDR2 is YFSETQ. The CDR3 loop spans 13 amino acids. This chain's CDR3 is CASTPEGGETQYF. DNA for the CDR3: TGCGCCAGCACCCCTGAGGGAGGGGAGACCCAGTACTTC.

The J gene is TRBJ1-2, the V gene TRBV18, with 7 bases aligning to TRBD1. The CDR3 is made up of 14 amino acids. V shed 3 bases, J shed 3 bases, and the junction held 4 bases outside the gene matches. Germline lookup yields CDR1 KGHSH and CDR2 LQKENI. The CDR3 DNA reads TGTGCCAGCTCACCCAGGGGGTTGGACTATGGCTACACCTTC. Protein sequence: CASSPRGLDYGYTF.

The J gene is TRBJ2-3, the V gene TRBV6-4; 9 positions agree with TRBD2. The CDR3 spans 15 residues. Germline V CDR1 and CDR2: MRHNA, SNTAGT. V was pared by 1 base and J by 6 bases, with 5 bases of the junction left unmatched. CDR3 residues: CASSDLAGEVDTQYF. In DNA form, the CDR3 reads TGTGCCAGCAGTGACTTAGCGGGAGAGGTGGATACGCAGTATTTT.

J is TRBJ2-7 and V is TRBV6-5; weak D call: TRBD2 (6 bases). CDR1 is MNHEY, CDR2 SVGAGI, per germline. The CDR3 length is 14 residues. The V end was cut by 2 bases, the J end by 2 bases, with 10 bases between. The CDR3 region has the DNA TGTGCCAGCAGTTACCCCGGACTACCCTACGAGCAGTACTTC. This codes for CASSYPGLPYEQYF.

Comments on this clone: Other DNA sequences in the sample encode the same CDR3. This chain joins TRBV27 and TRBJ2-1; D gene uncertain. The CDR3 covers 12 residues. Germline CDR1 reads MNHEY; CDR2 reads SMNVEV (reference sequence). V was clipped by 3 bases and J by 6 bases, with 6 bases between them. CDR3 sequence: CASSLLGNEQFF. The DNA for the CDR3 is TGTGCCAGCAGTTTGTTGGGCAATGAGCAGTTCTTC.